This T cell receptor beta chain was recovered during a study of blood T cell repertoires in COVID-19. The assay was immunoSEQ multiplex PCR, and TCRdb's table has in-frame clones only and misses some. Of about 310,000 clones listed, around 87% were seen once; the top ten hold 1%. Per germline, CDR1 SGHNT and CDR2 YYREEE (reference sequence). J was trimmed by 1 base and V by 5 bases; bases with no gene match: 6. The CDR3 spans 15 residues. This chain links TRBV5-4 with TRBJ1-1; 9 bases are a match to TRBD1. Source material: peripheral blood. The source of this sequence is a man aged 45-60 years with active or convalescent COVID-19. The CDR3 nucleotides are TGTGCCAGCAGGTCACAGGGGGCGCCGAACACTGAAGCTTTCTTT. Its protein product is CASRSQGAPNTEAFF.